One TCR beta chain is described in this entry. Its target antigen remains unknown. Base qualities are not at hand, and no much larger clone is one base apart. These data are taken from a study of blood T cell repertoires in COVID-19 (TCRdb year 2020). Study-level background: The collaborator samples originated in the United States, Italy and Spain and spanned the acute and convalescent phases of COVID-19. Samples came from the ongoing ImmuneRACE study (first 160 participants) plus 1,254 subjects from 6 global collaborators. Where available, HLA class I and class II types were taken from metadata supplied by the sample provider and were not determined by assay-based typing. The material from the prospective study consisted of cDNA or gDNA derived from T cells, B-cell-depleted T cells, or PBMCs. Nearly every sample came with metadata listing a de-identified subject ID, COVID-19 status, age in years and sex. Deeply sampled blood TCRbeta repertoires from subjects exposed to, actively infected with, or recovered from COVID-19 were included in the dataset. A freely available public database, intended as a resource for researchers studying the immune response to SARS-CoV-2, is where the repertoires were released.

TCRbeta CDR3 regions were amplified from genomic DNA using the immunoSEQ Assay, a bias-controlled multiplex PCR. Turning to the authors' computational methods: Nucleated cell counts per sample were estimated from amplification of reference gene primers within the assay. Sequence reads were collapsed and filtered to measure the absolute abundance of every unique TCRbeta CDR3 rearrangement. For each sample, productive Simpson clonality was calculated as the square root of Simpson's diversity index over productive rearrangements. TCRdb limited this immuneACCESS table to in-frame rearrangements with V and J called. A share of clones is missing; checked studies link under half to unresolved V genes, and the rest is unexplained. Clone size and V and J calls were adopted from that table, with D and trimming inferred from the DNA. The sample includes around 230,000 clones, with roughly 88% observed a single time. About 4% of the sample lies in the top ten.

Paper-wide results and their limitations: Clinical and demographic metadata were provided uncurated, with the amount varying by source and participant.

Trimming costs V 5 bases and J 3 bases, and their ends lie 13 bases apart. CDR1 LNHDA and CDR2 SQIVND were looked up in the germline V gene (reference sequence). From cysteine to phenylalanine, the CDR3 is 15 amino acids long. The kept DNA is CDR3 alone, 45 bases in frame from the first base. Participants in the prospective study were enrolled through a virtual design, were aged roughly 18 to 100 years, and lived in approximately 25 United States geographic areas. To assign participants to cohorts, the prospective study relied on clinical history that participants themselves reported in a screening survey and a study questionnaire. Mobile phlebotomists in the prospective study collected whole blood, serum and a nasopharyngeal or oropharyngeal swab from every participant. Additional blood draws and questionnaires over an approximately 2-month period could optionally be provided by prospective study participants. Blood samples from the prospective study were shipped frozen or at room temperature prior to DNA extraction.

Material: PBMCs or T cells enriched from blood (not recorded which). The origin of this receptor is a woman aged 40 to 50 with acute COVID-19. The rearrangement combines TRBV19 with TRBJ1-4, with the D gene not confidently named. The DNA sequence is as follows: TGTGCCAGTAGTCGAAGGGAGTTACCTAATGAAAAACTGTTTTTT. Its translation reads: CASSRRELPNEKLFF.